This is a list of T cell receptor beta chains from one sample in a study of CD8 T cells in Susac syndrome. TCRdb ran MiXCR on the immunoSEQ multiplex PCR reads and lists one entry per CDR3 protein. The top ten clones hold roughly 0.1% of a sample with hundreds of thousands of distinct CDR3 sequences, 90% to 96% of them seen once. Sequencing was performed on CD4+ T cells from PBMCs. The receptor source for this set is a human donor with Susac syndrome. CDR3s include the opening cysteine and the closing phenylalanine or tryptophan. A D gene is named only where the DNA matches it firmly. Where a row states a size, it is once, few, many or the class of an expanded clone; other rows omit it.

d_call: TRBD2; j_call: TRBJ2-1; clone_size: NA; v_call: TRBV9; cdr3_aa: CASAGTSGRNEQFF; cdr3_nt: TGTGCCAGTGCCGGGACTAGCGGGAGAAATGAGCAGTTCTTC
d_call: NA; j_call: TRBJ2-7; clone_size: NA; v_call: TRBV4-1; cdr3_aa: CASSQDFPGPSYEQYF; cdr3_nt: TGCGCCAGCAGCCAAGATTTTCCAGGGCCCTCCTACGAGCAGTACTTC
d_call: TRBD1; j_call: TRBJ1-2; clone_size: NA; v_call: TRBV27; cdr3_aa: CASSYRGRDYGYTF; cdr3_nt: TGTGCCAGCAGTTACAGGGGAAGAGACTATGGCTACACCTTC
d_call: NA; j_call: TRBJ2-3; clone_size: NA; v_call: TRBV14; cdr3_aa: CASSQNLWGLPDTQYF; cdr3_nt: TGTGCCAGCAGCCAAAATCTGTGGGGGTTGCCAGATACGCAGTATTTT
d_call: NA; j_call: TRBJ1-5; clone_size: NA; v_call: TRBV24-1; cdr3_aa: CATSVGTVSNQPQHF; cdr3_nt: TGTGCCACCAGTGTCGGGACCGTTAGCAATCAGCCCCAGCATTTT
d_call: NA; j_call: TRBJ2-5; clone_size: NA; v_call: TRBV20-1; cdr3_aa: CSALVSRGAATQYF; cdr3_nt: TGCAGTGCCCTTGTATCCCGGGGGGCTGCGACCCAGTACTTC
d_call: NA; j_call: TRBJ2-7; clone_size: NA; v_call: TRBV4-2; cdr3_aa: CASSHAREQYF; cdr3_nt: TGTGCCAGCAGCCATGCGAGGGAGCAGTACTTC
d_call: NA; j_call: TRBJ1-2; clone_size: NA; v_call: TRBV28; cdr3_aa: CASRASGDAYGYTF; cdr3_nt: TGTGCCAGCAGAGCCTCAGGGGACGCCTATGGCTACACCTTC
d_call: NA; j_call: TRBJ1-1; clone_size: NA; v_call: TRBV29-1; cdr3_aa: CSVGTVASYTEAFF; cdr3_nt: TGCAGCGTTGGTACTGTCGCCAGCTACACTGAAGCTTTCTTT
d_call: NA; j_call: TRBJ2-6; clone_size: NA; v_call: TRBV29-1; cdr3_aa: CSVGSVSGANVLTF; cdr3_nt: TGCAGCGTCGGTTCTGTCTCTGGGGCCAACGTCCTGACTTTC
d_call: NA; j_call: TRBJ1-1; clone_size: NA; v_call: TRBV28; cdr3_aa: CASRPTRLNTEAFF; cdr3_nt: TGTGCCAGCAGACCGACACGGCTCAACACTGAAGCTTTCTTT
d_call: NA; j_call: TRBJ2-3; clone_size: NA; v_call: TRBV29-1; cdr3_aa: CSVDRAGTDTQYF; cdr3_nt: TGCAGCGTTGATAGGGCCGGGACAGATACGCAGTATTTT
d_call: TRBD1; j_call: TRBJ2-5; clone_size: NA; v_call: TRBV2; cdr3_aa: CASISDRGETQYF; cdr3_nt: TGTGCCAGCATAAGCGACAGGGGAGAGACCCAGTACTTC
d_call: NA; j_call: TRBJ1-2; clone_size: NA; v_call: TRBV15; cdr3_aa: CATSREVNLGAYGYTF; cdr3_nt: TGTGCCACCAGCAGAGAGGTGAATTTGGGAGCCTATGGCTACACCTTC
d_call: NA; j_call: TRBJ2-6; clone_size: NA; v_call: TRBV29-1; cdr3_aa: CSVWDFSGANVLTF; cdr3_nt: TGCAGCGTCTGGGACTTTTCTGGGGCCAACGTCCTGACTTTC
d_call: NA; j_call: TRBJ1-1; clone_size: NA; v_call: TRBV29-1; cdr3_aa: CSVQLEAGTEAFF; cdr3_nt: TGCAGCGTTCAATTAGAGGCAGGCACTGAAGCTTTCTTT
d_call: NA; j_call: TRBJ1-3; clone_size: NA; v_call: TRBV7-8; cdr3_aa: CASSLEFSSGNTIYF; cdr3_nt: TGTGCCAGCAGCTTAGAGTTCAGCTCTGGAAACACCATATATTTT
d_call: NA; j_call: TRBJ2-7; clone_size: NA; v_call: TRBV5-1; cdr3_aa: CASSLLIGANEQYF; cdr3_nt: TGCGCCAGCAGCTTACTGATAGGGGCCAACGAGCAGTACTTC
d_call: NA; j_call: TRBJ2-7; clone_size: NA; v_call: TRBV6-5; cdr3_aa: CASRARGEVEQYF; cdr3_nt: TGTGCCAGCAGGGCAAGAGGGGAGGTCGAGCAGTACTTC
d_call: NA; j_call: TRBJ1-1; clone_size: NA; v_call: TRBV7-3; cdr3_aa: CASSLKARDTEAFF; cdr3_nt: TGTGCCAGCAGCTTAAAGGCAAGGGACACTGAAGCTTTCTTT
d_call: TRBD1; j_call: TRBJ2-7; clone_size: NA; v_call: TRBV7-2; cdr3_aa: CATSGQLPYEQYF; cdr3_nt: TGTGCCACTTCGGGACAGCTCCCGTACGAGCAGTACTTC
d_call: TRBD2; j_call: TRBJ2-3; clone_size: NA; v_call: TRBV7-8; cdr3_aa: CASSTSLAGITDTQYF; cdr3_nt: TGTGCCAGCAGCACATCTCTAGCGGGGATCACAGATACGCAGTATTTT
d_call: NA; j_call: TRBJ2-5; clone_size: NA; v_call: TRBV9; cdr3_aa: CASSVVGGLGMETQYF; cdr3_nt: TGTGCCAGCAGCGTAGTTGGGGGACTTGGGATGGAGACCCAGTACTTC
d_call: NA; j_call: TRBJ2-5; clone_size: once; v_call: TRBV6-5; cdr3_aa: CASRPGVTETQYF; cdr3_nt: TGTGCCAGCAGGCCAGGGGTGACAGAGACCCAGTACTTC
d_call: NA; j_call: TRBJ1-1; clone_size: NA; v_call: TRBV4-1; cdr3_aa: CASGHETGSTEAFF; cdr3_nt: TGCGCCAGCGGCCACGAAACAGGGAGCACTGAAGCTTTCTTT
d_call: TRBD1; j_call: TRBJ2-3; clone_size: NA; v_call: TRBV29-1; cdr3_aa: CSGGTVTDTQYF; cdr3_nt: TGCAGCGGAGGGACAGTTACAGATACGCAGTATTTT
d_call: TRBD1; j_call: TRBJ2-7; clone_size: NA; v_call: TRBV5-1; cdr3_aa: CASSQRTGVYEQYF; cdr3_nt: TGCGCCAGCAGCCAACGGACAGGAGTCTACGAGCAGTACTTC
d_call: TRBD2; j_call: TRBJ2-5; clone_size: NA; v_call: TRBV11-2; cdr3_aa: CASSLTGLAGETQYF; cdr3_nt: TGTGCCAGCAGCTTAACCGGACTAGCGGGAGAGACCCAGTACTTC
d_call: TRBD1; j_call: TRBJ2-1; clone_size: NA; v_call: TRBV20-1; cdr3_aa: CSARGGQGLLGQFF; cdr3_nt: TGCAGTGCTAGAGGGGGACAGGGCCTCCTAGGGCAGTTCTTC
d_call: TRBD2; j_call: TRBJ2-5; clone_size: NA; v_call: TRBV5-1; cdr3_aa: CASSPAGTTQETQYF; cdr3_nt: TGCGCCAGCAGCCCGGCCGGGACTACACAAGAGACCCAGTACTTC